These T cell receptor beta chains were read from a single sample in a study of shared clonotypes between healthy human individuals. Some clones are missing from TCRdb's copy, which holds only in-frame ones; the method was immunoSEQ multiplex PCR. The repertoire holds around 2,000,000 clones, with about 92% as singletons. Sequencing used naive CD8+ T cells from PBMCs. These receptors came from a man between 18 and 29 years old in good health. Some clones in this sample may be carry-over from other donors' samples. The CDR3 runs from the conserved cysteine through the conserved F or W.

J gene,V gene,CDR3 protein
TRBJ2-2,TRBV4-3,CASSQHRWTDGDTGELFF
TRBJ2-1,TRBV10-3,CAIRGTSGPYNEQFF
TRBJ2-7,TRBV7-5,CARSLSGSYEQYF
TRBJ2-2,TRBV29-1,CSVKIFTGELFF
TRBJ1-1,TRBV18,CASSYEQGAAEAFF
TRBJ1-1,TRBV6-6,CASSSRRGEAFF
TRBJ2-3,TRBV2,CASSAGGPQADTQYF
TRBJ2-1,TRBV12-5,CASGLLGNEQFF
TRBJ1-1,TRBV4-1,CASSQMTGLNTEAFF
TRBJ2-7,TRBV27,CASSLRQAYEQYF
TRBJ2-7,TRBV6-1,CASGGLGGEQYF
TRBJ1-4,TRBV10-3,CAISAHTPDIDEKLFF
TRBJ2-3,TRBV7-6,CASSSPSGRAPDTQYF
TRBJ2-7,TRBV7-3,CASSSGEGDSSYEQYF
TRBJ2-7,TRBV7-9,CASSLGGLAGEEQYF
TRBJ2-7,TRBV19,CASSYSEGSYEQYF
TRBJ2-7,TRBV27,CASSLGTTYEQYF
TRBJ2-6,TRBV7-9,CASSSLVGAGANVLTF
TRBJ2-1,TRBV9,CASSPQVVGGPYYNEQFF
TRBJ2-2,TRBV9,CASSVDLQGTGELFF
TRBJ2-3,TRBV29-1,CSVEARNLMDTQYF
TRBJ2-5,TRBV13,CASSSTPGWGFKYQETQYF
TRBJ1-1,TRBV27,CASMVSPAANTEAFF
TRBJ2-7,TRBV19,CASSPHPGQGYEQYF
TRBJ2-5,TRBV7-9,CAGSLLEGATQYF
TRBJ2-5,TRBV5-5,CASREGGWETQYF
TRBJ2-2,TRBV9,CASSQRGREAGELFF
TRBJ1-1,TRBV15,CATSREGFMNTEAFF
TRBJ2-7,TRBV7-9,CASSLSSYEQYF
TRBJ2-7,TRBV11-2,CASSSRTSEAYEQYF
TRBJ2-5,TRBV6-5,CASSYSSGNQETQYF
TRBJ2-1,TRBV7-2,CASSLAGVYNEQFF
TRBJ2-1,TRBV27,CASSLFGYGQFF
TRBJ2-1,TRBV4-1,CASSQDFLVAGVSSAEQFF
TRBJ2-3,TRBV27,CASSQRESSDTQYF
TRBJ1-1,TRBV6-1,CASSEEGRLNTEAFF
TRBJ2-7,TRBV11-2,CASSLVGGSYEQYF